These T cell receptor beta chains were read from a single sample in a study of cytomegalovirus exposure and HLA in healthy donors. Profiled with immunoSEQ multiplex PCR; TCRdb holds only in-frame clones, not every one. The sample has some 200,000 clones; under 95% are singletons. Sequenced material: PBMCs. These receptors all stem from a woman between 18 and 29 years old in good health and CMV-seronegative. Each CDR3 is given with its conserved first and last residue. The D gene is left open where the match is weak. The size entry is marked missing in some rows and otherwise reads once, few, many or a size class.

V gene	CDR3 length	J gene	D gene	clone size	CDR3 DNA	CDR3 protein
TRBV28	18	TRBJ2-7	TRBD2	NA	TGTGCCAGCACCCCACCCCATATGACTAGCGAGAAGATCTACGAGCAGTACTTC	CASTPPHMTSEKIYEQYF
TRBV19	14	TRBJ1-1	NA	NA	TGTGCCAGTAGTATTGGGCAGGGTTCCACTGAAGCTTTCTTT	CASSIGQGSTEAFF
TRBV13	12	TRBJ1-2	NA	NA	TGTGCCAGCAGCTCCACAGGGTTTGGCTACACCTTC	CASSSTGFGYTF
TRBV7-9	15	TRBJ2-2	NA	NA	TGTGCCAGCAGCCCCCTAGGAACTGTGGGCGGGGAGCTGTTTTTT	CASSPLGTVGGELFF
TRBV19	15	TRBJ2-2	TRBD2	NA	TGTGCCAGTAGTTTTAGCGGGAGCCCCCACGGGGAGCTGTTTTTT	CASSFSGSPHGELFF
TRBV25-1	15	TRBJ2-2	TRBD1	NA	TGTGCCAGCAGTGGGGGACAGTCAGACCCCGGGGAGCTGTTTTTT	CASSGGQSDPGELFF
TRBV11-2	14	TRBJ1-5	NA	NA	TGTGCCAGCAGCTTTGGAGAAAGCAATCAGCCCCAGCATTTT	CASSFGESNQPQHF
TRBV19	14	TRBJ1-1	TRBD1	NA	TGTGCCAGTAGTACCAGGACAGGGAACACTGAAGCTTTCTTT	CASSTRTGNTEAFF
TRBV28	14	TRBJ1-2	TRBD1	NA	TGTGCCAGCACCGCGGACAGGGGCTCCTATGGCTACACCTTC	CASTADRGSYGYTF
TRBV27	17	TRBJ1-5	TRBD1	NA	TGTGCCAGCAGTTTATATGCAGGGGGAGGAGGCAATCAGCCCCAGCATTTT	CASSLYAGGGGNQPQHF
TRBV7-6	15	TRBJ1-2	TRBD1	few	TGTGCCAGCAGCCAGACAACAGGGACAGGGGATGGCTACACCTTC	CASSQTTGTGDGYTF
TRBV4-2	15	TRBJ1-3	NA	few	TGTGCCAGCAGCCAAGAGCCCGGGGCTGGAAACACCATATATTTT	CASSQEPGAGNTIYF
TRBV28	14	TRBJ2-1	NA	NA	TGTGCCAGCAGTTTTGATAGCGACTACAATGAGCAGTTCTTC	CASSFDSDYNEQFF
TRBV5-1	19	TRBJ2-1	NA	NA	TGCGCCAGCAGCTTCGGCCAAATTCCGGGAGAAAGCTCCTACAATGAGCAGTTCTTC	CASSFGQIPGESSYNEQFF
TRBV2	14	TRBJ2-2	TRBD2	NA	TGTGCCAGCAGCCAAGGGAGGGGAGCCGGGGAGCTGTTTTTT	CASSQGRGAGELFF
TRBV7-9	16	TRBJ2-3	TRBD2	once	TGTGCCAGCAGTGGACTAGCGGGAGGGCCGGTAGATACGCAGTATTTT	CASSGLAGGPVDTQYF
TRBV9	14	TRBJ2-7	TRBD1	NA	TGTGCCAGCAGCGTAGCGCAGGGGGCCTACGAGCAGTACTTC	CASSVAQGAYEQYF
TRBV5-4	15	TRBJ1-1	TRBD1	NA	TGTGCCAGCAGCTCGTCACAGGGGATGGGCACTGAAGCTTTCTTT	CASSSSQGMGTEAFF
TRBV4-1	15	TRBJ2-7	TRBD2	NA	TGCGCCAGCAGCCAAGGGCGGGAGGAAACCTACGAGCAGTACTTC	CASSQGREETYEQYF
TRBV7-9	15	TRBJ2-1	NA	NA	TGTGCCAGCAGCTTAGTCAGGGCCACCTACAATGAGCAGTTCTTC	CASSLVRATYNEQFF
TRBV19	14	TRBJ1-5	NA	NA	TGTGCCAACAGGCAGAAACAGGGACGTCAGCCCCAGCATTTT	CANRQKQGRQPQHF
TRBV18	13	TRBJ1-2	NA	few	TGTGCCAGCTCACCACTGGCCGACTATGGCTACACCTTC	CASSPLADYGYTF
TRBV5-4	15	TRBJ2-3	TRBD2	NA	TGTGCCGCCCGACTAGCTTCTACTAGCACAGATACGCAGTATTTT	CAARLASTSTDTQYF
TRBV6-1	14	TRBJ2-1	TRBD2	NA	TGTGCCAGCAAGATCAGCGGGAGGGTCAATGAGCAGTTCTTC	CASKISGRVNEQFF
TRBV18	16	TRBJ1-2	NA	NA	TGTGCCAGCTCACCACTGGCGGATAAATCGCCGGGGGGCTACACCTTC	CASSPLADKSPGGYTF
TRBV19	13	TRBJ1-6	NA	few	TGTGCCAGTGCTGGCCCCGGGGATTCACCCCTCCACTTT	CASAGPGDSPLHF
TRBV27	14	TRBJ2-7	NA	NA	TGTGCCAGCAGCAGGTCCCCGTTATGGAACGAGCAGTACTTC	CASSRSPLWNEQYF
TRBV14	15	TRBJ2-7	NA	NA	TGTGCCAGCAGCCAAGGCGGGACAGTTATCTACGAGCAGTACTTC	CASSQGGTVIYEQYF
TRBV18	14	TRBJ2-1	NA	NA	TGTGCCAGCTCCAAGGAGGGCTCCTACAATGAGCAGTTCTTC	CASSKEGSYNEQFF
TRBV19	14	TRBJ1-5	NA	NA	TGTGCCAGTAGTACCCTTGCAGGGTTTCAGCCCCAGCATTTT	CASSTLAGFQPQHF
TRBV5-8	15	TRBJ2-7	TRBD2	NA	TGTGCCAGCAGCCCGGGACTAGCGGGAGGATACGAGCAGTACTTC	CASSPGLAGGYEQYF
TRBV9	15	TRBJ2-1	NA	NA	TGTGCCAGCAGCGTAGCCCGAGGGCCGGGGAATGAGCAGTTCTTC	CASSVARGPGNEQFF
TRBV6-1	14	TRBJ2-5	NA	NA	TGTGCCAGCACGAGGGGACTGGTTTTTGAGACCCAGTACTTC	CASTRGLVFETQYF
TRBV2	14	TRBJ2-7	TRBD1	NA	TGTGCCAGCAGGAGACAGGGGGAGTCCTACGAGCAGTACTTC	CASRRQGESYEQYF
TRBV5-1	18	TRBJ2-7	TRBD2	NA	TGCGCCAGCAGCTATAAGTCGGGGGGACCCGCGAGGTTCGATGAGCAGTACTTC	CASSYKSGGPARFDEQYF
TRBV7-9	14	TRBJ1-2	TRBD1	NA	TGTGCCAGCAGCCCCCGACAGGGGGTATATGGCTACACCTTC	CASSPRQGVYGYTF
TRBV27	14	TRBJ2-1	TRBD1	NA	TGTGCCAGCAGGGGGACAGGTTTGCGAAATGAGCAGTTCTTC	CASRGTGLRNEQFF
TRBV6-5	12	TRBJ1-2	NA	NA	TGTGCCAGTACAGGGTTGGGATATGGCTACACCTTC	CASTGLGYGYTF
TRBV30	12	TRBJ2-7	NA	NA	TGTGCCTGGAACGGGGGTGAATACGAGCAGTACTTC	CAWNGGEYEQYF
TRBV27	14	TRBJ1-2	NA	NA	TGTGCCAGCAAAGGGGATTTCGAACACTATGGCTACACCTTC	CASKGDFEHYGYTF
TRBV5-1	14	TRBJ1-1	NA	NA	TGCGCCAGCAGCTTGGCAGGGGCGAACACTGAAGCTTTCTTT	CASSLAGANTEAFF
TRBV30	11	TRBJ2-7	TRBD2	NA	TGTGCTCGGGCGGGGGGACACGAGCAGTACTTC	CARAGGHEQYF
TRBV27	14	TRBJ1-6	NA	NA	TGTGCCAGCAGTTTCAAGCCAGGGTTTGCTCCCCTCCACTTT	CASSFKPGFAPLHF
TRBV30	14	TRBJ2-7	NA	few	TGTGCCTGGAGTGTAGGGGCAGGTTTCCACGAGCAGTACTTC	CAWSVGAGFHEQYF
TRBV7-9	15	TRBJ1-1	NA	NA	TGTGCCAGCACCGATCGGACAAGTCAGAACACTGAAGCTTTCTTT	CASTDRTSQNTEAFF
TRBV21-1	19	TRBJ2-7	NA	NA	TGTGCCAGCAGCAAAATTTTGAGACAGGGAAGCTCCAGCTCCTACGAGCAGTACTTC	CASSKILRQGSSSSYEQYF
TRBV6-5	15	TRBJ2-3	NA	NA	TGTGCCAGCAGAAGGGGAAGGGCTGGCACAGATACGCAGTATTTT	CASRRGRAGTDTQYF
TRBV10-3	14	TRBJ2-2	NA	NA	TGTGCCATTGGCAGGTGGCAGGGCGCCGGGGAGCTGTTTTTT	CAIGRWQGAGELFF
TRBV11-2	17	TRBJ2-1	TRBD2	NA	TGTGCCAGCAGTCAGTTAGATAGCCTAGCGGAGAACAATGAGCAGTTCTTC	CASSQLDSLAENNEQFF
TRBV7-9	16	TRBJ2-7	TRBD1	NA	TGTGCCAGCAGCTTAGGGTCCGGGACAGCGATCTACGAGCAGTACTTC	CASSLGSGTAIYEQYF
TRBV7-2	15	TRBJ2-3	TRBD2	few	TGTGCCAGCAGCTTTGGACTAGCGGGAGCAAATACGCAGTATTTT	CASSFGLAGANTQYF
TRBV11-2	13	TRBJ2-7	NA	NA	TGTGCCAGCAGCTTATACGGTTCCTACGAGCAGTACTTC	CASSLYGSYEQYF
TRBV27	13	TRBJ2-7	NA	few	TGTGCCAGCAGTTTGCTAGCCGACTACGAGCAGTACTTC	CASSLLADYEQYF